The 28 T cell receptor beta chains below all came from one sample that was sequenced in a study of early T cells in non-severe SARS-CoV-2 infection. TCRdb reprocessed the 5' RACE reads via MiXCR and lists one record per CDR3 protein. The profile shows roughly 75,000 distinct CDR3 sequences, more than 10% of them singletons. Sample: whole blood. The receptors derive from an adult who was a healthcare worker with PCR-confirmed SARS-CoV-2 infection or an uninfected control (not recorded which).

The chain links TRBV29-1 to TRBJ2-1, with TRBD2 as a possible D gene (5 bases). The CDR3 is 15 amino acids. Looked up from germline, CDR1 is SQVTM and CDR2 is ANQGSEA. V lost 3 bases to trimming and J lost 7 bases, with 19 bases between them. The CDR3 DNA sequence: TGCAGCGTTGAGGCAGTCCGTCCGGGGTGGAATGAGCAGTTCTTC. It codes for CSVEAVRPGWNEQFF.

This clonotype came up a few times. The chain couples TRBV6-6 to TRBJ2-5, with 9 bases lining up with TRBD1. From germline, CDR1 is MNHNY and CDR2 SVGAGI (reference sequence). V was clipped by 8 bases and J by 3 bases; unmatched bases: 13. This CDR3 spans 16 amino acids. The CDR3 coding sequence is TGTGCCAGCCTTGAAAAACGAGGACAGGGGAAAGAGACCCAGTACTTC. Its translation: CASLEKRGQGKETQYF.

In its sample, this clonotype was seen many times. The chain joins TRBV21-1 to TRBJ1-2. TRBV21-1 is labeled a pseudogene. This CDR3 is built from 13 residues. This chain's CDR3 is CASSKNREGSYTF. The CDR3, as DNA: TGTGCCAGCAGCAAAAATCGTGAGGGTAGCTACACCTTC.

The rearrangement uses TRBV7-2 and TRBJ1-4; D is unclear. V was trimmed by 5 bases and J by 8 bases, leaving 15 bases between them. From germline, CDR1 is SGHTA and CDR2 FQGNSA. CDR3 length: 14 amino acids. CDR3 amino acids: CASSIINRSEKLFF. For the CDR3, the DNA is TGTGCCAGCAGCATAATAAACCGGTCGGAAAAACTGTTTTTT. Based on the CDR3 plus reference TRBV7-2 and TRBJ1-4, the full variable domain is GAGVSQSPSNKVTEKGKDVELRCDPISGHTALYWYRQSLGQGLEFLIYFQGNSAPDKSGLPSDRFSAERTGGSVSTLTIQRTQQEDSAVYLCASSIINRSEKLFFGSGTQLSVL.

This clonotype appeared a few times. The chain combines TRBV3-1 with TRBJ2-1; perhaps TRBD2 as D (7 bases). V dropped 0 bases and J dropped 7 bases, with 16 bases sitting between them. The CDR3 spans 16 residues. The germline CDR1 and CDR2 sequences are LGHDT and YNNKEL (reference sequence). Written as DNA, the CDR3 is TGTGCCAGCAGCCAAGAGCGGGGGCAATTGACGAATGAGCAGTTCTTC. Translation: CASSQERGQLTNEQFF.

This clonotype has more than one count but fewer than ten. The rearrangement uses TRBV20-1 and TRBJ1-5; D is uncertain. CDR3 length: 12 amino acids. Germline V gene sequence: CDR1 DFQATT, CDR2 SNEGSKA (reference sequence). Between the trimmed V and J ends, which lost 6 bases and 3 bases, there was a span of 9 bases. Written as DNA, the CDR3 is TGCAGTGCACCGGAGGTCAATCAGCCCCAGCATTTT. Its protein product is CSAPEVNQPQHF.

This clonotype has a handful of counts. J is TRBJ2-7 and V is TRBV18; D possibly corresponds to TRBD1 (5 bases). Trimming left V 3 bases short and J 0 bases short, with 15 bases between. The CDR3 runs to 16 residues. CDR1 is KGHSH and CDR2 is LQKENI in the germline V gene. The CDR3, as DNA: TGTGCCAGCTCACCTATCTTACAGGAGAGCTCCTACGAGCAGTACTTC. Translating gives CASSPILQESSYEQYF.

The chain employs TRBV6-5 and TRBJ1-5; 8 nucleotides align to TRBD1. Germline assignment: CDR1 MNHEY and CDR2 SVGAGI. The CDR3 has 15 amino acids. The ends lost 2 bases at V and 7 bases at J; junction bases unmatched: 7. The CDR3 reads CASSYGAGGGQPQHF. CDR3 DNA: TGTGCCAGCAGTTACGGGGCAGGGGGCGGACAGCCCCAGCATTTT.

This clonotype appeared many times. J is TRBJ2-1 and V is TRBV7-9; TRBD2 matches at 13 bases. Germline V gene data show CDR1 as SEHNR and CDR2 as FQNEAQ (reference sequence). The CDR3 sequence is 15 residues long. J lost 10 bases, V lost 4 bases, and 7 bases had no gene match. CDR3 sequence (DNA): TGTGCCAGCAGCTGGAGGGGACTAGCGGGGAGAGAGCAGTTCTTC. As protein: CASSWRGLAGREQFF. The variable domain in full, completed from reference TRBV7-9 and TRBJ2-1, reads DTGVSQNPRHKITKRGQNVTFRCDPISEHNRLYWYRQTLGQGPEFLTYFQNEAQLEKSRLLSDRFSAERPKGSFSTLEIQRTEQGDSAMYLCASSWRGLAGREQFFGPGTRLTVL.

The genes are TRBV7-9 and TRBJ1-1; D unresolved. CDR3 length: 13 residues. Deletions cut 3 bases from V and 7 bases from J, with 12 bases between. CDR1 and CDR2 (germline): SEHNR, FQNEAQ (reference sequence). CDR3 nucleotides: TGTGCCAGCAGCTTTAGTTTAGGTGATGAAGCTTTCTTT. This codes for CASSFSLGDEAFF.

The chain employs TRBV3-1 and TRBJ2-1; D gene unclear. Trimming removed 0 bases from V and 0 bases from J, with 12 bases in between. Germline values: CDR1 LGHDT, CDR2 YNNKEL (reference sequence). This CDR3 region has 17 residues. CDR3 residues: CASSQDLRSLSYNEQFF. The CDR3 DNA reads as TGTGCCAGCAGCCAAGATCTTAGGTCCCTCTCCTACAATGAGCAGTTCTTC.

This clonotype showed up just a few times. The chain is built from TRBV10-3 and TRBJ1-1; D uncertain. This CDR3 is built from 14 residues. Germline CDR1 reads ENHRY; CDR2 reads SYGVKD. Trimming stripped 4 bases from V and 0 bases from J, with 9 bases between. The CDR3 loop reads CAISVELLNTEAFF. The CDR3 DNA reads TGTGCCATCAGTGTGGAGTTACTGAACACTGAAGCTTTCTTT.

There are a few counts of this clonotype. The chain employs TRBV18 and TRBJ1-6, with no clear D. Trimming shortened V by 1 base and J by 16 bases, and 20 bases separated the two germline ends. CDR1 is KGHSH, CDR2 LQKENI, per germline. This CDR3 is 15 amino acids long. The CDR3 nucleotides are TGTGCCAGCTCACCACTTGACGGATCGGTGAGACGTCTCCACTTT. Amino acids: CASSPLDGSVRRLHF.

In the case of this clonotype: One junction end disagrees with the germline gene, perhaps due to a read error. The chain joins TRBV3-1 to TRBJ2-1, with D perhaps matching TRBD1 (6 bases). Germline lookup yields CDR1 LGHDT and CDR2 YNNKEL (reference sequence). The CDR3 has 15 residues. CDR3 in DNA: TGTGCCAGCAGCCACCCAGTGGGGGCCTACGATGAGCAGTTCTTC. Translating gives CASSHPVGAYDEQFF.

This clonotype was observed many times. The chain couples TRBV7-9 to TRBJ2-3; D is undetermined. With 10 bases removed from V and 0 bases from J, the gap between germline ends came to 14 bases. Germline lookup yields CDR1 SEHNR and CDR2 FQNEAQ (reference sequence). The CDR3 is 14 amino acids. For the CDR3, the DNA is TGTGCCACCCAGGTTGGAGTGAGCACAGATACGCAGTATTTT. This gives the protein CATQVGVSTDTQYF.

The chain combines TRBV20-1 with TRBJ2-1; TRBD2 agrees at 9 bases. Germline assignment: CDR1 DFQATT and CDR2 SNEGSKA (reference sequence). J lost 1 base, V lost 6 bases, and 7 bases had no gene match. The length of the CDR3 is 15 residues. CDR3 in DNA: TGCAGTGCCCCGCCGAGCGGGAGGTCCTACAATGAGCAGTTCTTC. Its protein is CSAPPSGRSYNEQFF.

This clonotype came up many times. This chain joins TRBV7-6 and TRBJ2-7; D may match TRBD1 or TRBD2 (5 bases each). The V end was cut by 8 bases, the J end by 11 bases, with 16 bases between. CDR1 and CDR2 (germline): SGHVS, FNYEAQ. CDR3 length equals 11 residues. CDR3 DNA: TGTGCCAGCGGAACCGGGACCGAAAAGTACTTC. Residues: CASGTGTEKYF.

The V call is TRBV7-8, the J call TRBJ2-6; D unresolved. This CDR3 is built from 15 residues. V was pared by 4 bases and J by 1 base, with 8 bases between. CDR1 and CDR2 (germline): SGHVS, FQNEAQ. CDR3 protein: CASSSQESGANVLTF. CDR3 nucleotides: TGTGCCAGCAGCTCGCAGGAATCTGGGGCCAACGTCCTGACTTTC.

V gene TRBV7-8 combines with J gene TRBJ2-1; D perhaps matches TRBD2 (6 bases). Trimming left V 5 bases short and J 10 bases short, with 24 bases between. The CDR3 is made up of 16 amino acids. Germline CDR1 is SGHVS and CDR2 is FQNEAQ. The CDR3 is CASSPTLWDLQEEQFF. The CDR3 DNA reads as TGTGCCAGCAGCCCCACCCTTTGGGACTTACAGGAGGAGCAGTTCTTC.

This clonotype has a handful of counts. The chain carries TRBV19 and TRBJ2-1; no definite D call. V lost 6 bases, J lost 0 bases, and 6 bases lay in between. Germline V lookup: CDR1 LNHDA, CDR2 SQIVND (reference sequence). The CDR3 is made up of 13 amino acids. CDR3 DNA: TGTGCCAGTAGGGCAGACTCCTACAATGAGCAGTTCTTC. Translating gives CASRADSYNEQFF.

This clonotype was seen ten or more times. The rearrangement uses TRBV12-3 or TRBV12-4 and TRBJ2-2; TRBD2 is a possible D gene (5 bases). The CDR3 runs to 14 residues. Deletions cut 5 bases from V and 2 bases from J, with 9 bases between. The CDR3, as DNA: TGTGCCAGCAGTCCGCGGACTAACACCGGGGAGCTGTTTTTT. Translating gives CASSPRTNTGELFF.

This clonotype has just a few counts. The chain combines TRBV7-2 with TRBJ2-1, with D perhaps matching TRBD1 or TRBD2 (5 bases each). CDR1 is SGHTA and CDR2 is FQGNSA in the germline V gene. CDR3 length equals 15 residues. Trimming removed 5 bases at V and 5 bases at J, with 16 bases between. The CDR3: CASSPGTGNHNEQFF. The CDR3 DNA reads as TGTGCCAGCAGCCCGGGGACGGGAAACCACAATGAGCAGTTCTTC.

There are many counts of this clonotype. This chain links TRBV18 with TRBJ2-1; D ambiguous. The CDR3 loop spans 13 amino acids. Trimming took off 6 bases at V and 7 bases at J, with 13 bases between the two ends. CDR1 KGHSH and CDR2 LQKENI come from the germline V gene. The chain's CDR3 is CASSPGLGNEQFF. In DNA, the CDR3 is TGTGCCAGCTCCCCGGGCCTCGGGAATGAGCAGTTCTTC.

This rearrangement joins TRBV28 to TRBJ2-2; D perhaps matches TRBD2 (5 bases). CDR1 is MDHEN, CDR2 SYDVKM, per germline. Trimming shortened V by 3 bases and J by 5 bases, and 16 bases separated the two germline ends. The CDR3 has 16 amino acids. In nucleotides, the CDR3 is TGTGCCAGCAGTTTCCCCGTAGCGATTACGACCGGGGAGCTGTTTTTT. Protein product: CASSFPVAITTGELFF.

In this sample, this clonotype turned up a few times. The CDR3 here is CAISLGNTEAFF. CDR3 DNA sequence: TGTGCCATCAGCCTGGGGAACACTGAAGCTTTCTTT. The chain combines TRBV10-3 with TRBJ1-1; no reliable D call. V gave up 6 bases and J gave up 1 base, with 6 bases separating them. The CDR3 spans 12 residues. Germline CDR1 reads ENHRY; CDR2 reads SYGVKD.

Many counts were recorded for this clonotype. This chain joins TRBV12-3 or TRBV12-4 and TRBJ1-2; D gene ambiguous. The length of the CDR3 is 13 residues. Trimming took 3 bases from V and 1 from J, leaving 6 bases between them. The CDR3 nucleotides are TGTGCCAGCAGTTTCAGCGATAACTATGGCTACACCTTC. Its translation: CASSFSDNYGYTF.

CDR3 region: CAAEGDSNEQFF. CDR3 sequence (DNA): TGTGCCGCGGAGGGGGACTCCAATGAGCAGTTCTTC. This chain connects TRBV11-2 to TRBJ2-1, with D possibly being TRBD1 or TRBD2 (6 bases each). CDR1 and CDR2 from the germline V gene are SGHAT and FQNNGV. The CDR3 has 12 amino acids. V lost 11 bases and J 6 bases, leaving 14 bases between the germline ends.

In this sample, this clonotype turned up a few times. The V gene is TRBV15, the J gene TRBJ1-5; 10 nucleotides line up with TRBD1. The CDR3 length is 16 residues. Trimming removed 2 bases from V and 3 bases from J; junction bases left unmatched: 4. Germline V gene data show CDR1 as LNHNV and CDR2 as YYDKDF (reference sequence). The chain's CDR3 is CATSRLGTGDNQPQHF. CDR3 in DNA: TGTGCCACCAGCAGACTGGGGACAGGGGACAATCAGCCCCAGCATTTT.